These 17 T cell receptor beta chains came from one sample sequenced in a study of blood T cell repertoires in COVID-19. Assay: immunoSEQ multiplex PCR; the TCRdb copy retains only in-frame clones and omits some. This repertoire shows tens of thousands of clones, around 88% found once; its top ten account for about 7.8%. What was sequenced was peripheral blood. The receptor source for this set is a man in his fifties or sixties with active COVID-19.

The gene calls are TRBV30 and TRBJ2-3; D gene unclear. CDR1 is GTSNPN, CDR2 SVGIG, per germline (reference sequence). V lost 4 bases and J lost 5, with 13 bases in between. The CDR3 is 13 amino acids. CDR3 region: CAWTNTAGDTQYF. In DNA, the CDR3 is TGTGCCTGGACTAATACAGCTGGAGATACGCAGTATTTT.

This chain uses TRBV6-1 with TRBJ2-3; 7 bases match TRBD1. Unmatched junction bases numbered 6, after V lost 0 bases and J lost 3 bases. Germline V gene lookup returns CDR1 MNHNS and CDR2 SASEGT. This CDR3 contains 16 residues. CDR3 coding DNA: TGTGCCAGCAGTGAAGCGACAGGGTCCCCTACAGATACGCAGTATTTT. This codes for CASSEATGSPTDTQYF.

V gene TRBV4-1 combines with J gene TRBJ1-2; TRBD1 matches 8 bases. The trim removed 3 bases at V and 9 bases at J, leaving 9 bases unmatched. This CDR3 comprises 14 residues. Germline values: CDR1 MGHRA, CDR2 YSYEKL. The CDR3 here is CASSHRGQGWSYTF. Written as DNA, the CDR3 is TGCGCCAGCAGCCACAGGGGGCAGGGATGGAGCTACACCTTC.

As DNA, the CDR3 is TGTGCCACCAGTGATACAAAGCGGGGAAGCACAGATACGCAGTATTTT. Protein product: CATSDTKRGSTDTQYF. V gene TRBV24-1 combines with J gene TRBJ2-3; 7 bases are a match to TRBD2. With 3 bases clipped from V and 0 bases from J, the junction kept 5 bases outside the gene matches. Germline assignment: CDR1 KGHDR and CDR2 SFDVKD. The CDR3 covers 16 residues.

V and J are TRBV29-1 and TRBJ1-6; 9 bases map to TRBD1. Germline V gene sequence: CDR1 SQVTM, CDR2 ANQGSEA. With 4 bases clipped from V and 9 bases from J, the junction kept 4 bases outside the gene matches. This CDR3 has 13 residues. In DNA form, the CDR3 reads TGCAGCGTTGGGGACAGGGTCGGTTCACCCCTCCACTTT. Translation: CSVGDRVGSPLHF.

The chain combines TRBV7-9 with TRBJ2-5, with D possibly being TRBD1 (6 bases). Trimming removed 5 bases from V and 5 bases from J, with 12 bases in between. Germline V gene data show CDR1 as SEHNR and CDR2 as FQNEAQ (reference sequence). The CDR3 spans 13 residues. CDR3: CASSPQGGETQYF. The CDR3 coding sequence is TGTGCCAGCAGCCCACAGGGTGGGGAGACCCAGTACTTC.

The V gene is TRBV4-2, the J gene TRBJ1-6; perhaps TRBD1 as D (5 bases). This CDR3 contains 18 residues. Germline-derived CDR1 and CDR2 are LGHNA and YNFKEQ. The ends were cut back, 0 bases at V and 4 bases at J, with 16 bases in the middle. The CDR3 sequence: CASSQDVTGTRYNSPLHF. The CDR3, as DNA: TGTGCCAGCAGCCAAGATGTAACAGGTACTCGGTATAATTCACCCCTCCACTTT.

This clone was seen a single time. The rearrangement joins TRBV12-3 or TRBV12-4 to TRBJ2-1; D is undetermined. There are 11 residues in the CDR3. Trimming cost V 6 bases and J 9 bases, with 9 bases left between them. The CDR3 DNA follows: TGTGCCAGCAGCCGCCAGATTGAGCAGTTCTTC. Translated: CASSRQIEQFF.

This clone was seen only once. The rearrangement uses TRBV30 and TRBJ2-7; 7 positions match TRBD1. The CDR3 is 12 amino acids. Germline CDR1 reads GTSNPN; CDR2 reads SVGIG (reference sequence). V lost 6 bases and J lost 1; bases outside the gene matches: 3. The CDR3 protein is CACNRGSYEQYF. CDR3 DNA sequence: TGTGCCTGTAACAGGGGATCCTACGAGCAGTACTTC. Full variable domain (missing parts from reference TRBV30 and TRBJ2-7): SQTIHQWPATLVQPVGSPLSLECTVEGTSNPNLYWYRQAAGRGLQLLFYSVGIGQISSEVPQNLSASRPQDRQFILSSKKLLLSDSGFYLCACNRGSYEQYFGPGTRLTVT.

V and J are TRBV3-1 (or the pseudogene TRBV3-2) and TRBJ2-7; D not resolved. The germline V gene has CDR1 LGHDT and CDR2 YNNKEL (reference sequence). The CDR3 has 12 residues. The V end lost 0 bases, the J end lost 9 bases, and 9 bases lay between the germline ends. The CDR3: CASSQDQIVQYF. For the CDR3, the DNA is TGTGCCAGCAGCCAAGATCAGATCGTGCAGTACTTC.

In this sample, this clone turned up once. The V call is TRBV7-8, the J call TRBJ2-3, with 10 bases fitting TRBD2. The V segment lost 3 bases and the J segment 4 bases; nucleotides outside the gene matches: 13. The CDR3 length is 18 residues. Germline V gene lookup returns CDR1 SGHVS and CDR2 FQNEAQ. CDR3 nucleotide sequence: TGTGCCAGCAGCTTCTTCTACGGGAGCGGGAGGGTCGCAGATACGCAGTATTTT. Its translation is CASSFFYGSGRVADTQYF. The whole variable domain, remainder taken from reference TRBV7-8 and TRBJ2-3, is GAGVSQSPRYKVAKRGQDVALRCDPISGHVSLFWYQQALGQGPEFLTYFQNEAQLDKSGLPSDRFFAERPEGSVSTLKIQRTQQEDSAVYLCASSFFYGSGRVADTQYFGPGTRLTVL.

V and J are TRBV19 and TRBJ1-5; D is unclear. Looked up from germline, CDR1 is LNHDA and CDR2 is SQIVND (reference sequence). This CDR3 spans 13 amino acids. Deletions cut 6 bases from V and 5 bases from J, with 11 bases between. The CDR3 DNA reads TGTGCCAGTAGACTGTCCCTATATCAGCCCCAGCATTTT. This encodes CASRLSLYQPQHF. Together with reference TRBV19 and TRBJ1-5, the CDR3 gives the full variable domain: DGGITQSPKYLFRKEGQNVTLSCEQNLNHDAMYWYRQDPGQGLRLIYYSQIVNDFQKGDIAEGYSVSREKKESFPLTVTSAQKNPTAFYLCASRLSLYQPQHFGDGTRLSIL.

Of note for this clone: The identical CDR3 is also encoded by other nucleotide sequences in the sample. The chain couples TRBV5-4 to TRBJ2-3, with TRBD2 matching 11 bases. Germline CDR1 reads SGHNT; CDR2 reads YYREEE (reference sequence). The CDR3 totals 15 residues. V trimming: 2 bases; J trimming: 6 bases; junction bases outside the gene matches: 5. In DNA, the CDR3 is TGTGCCAGCAGCTTTAGCGGGGGGGCGGGGGATACGCAGTATTTT. As protein: CASSFSGGAGDTQYF. Combining the CDR3 with reference TRBV5-4 and TRBJ2-3 gives the whole variable domain ETGVTQSPTHLIKTRGQQVTLRCSSQSGHNTVSWYQQALGQGPQFIFQYYREEENGRGNFPPRFSGLQFPNYSSELNVNALELDDSALYLCASSFSGGAGDTQYFGPGTRLTVL.

This clone occurred once. The J gene is TRBJ1-2, the V gene TRBV29-1; 7 nucleotides line up with TRBD1. V gave up 6 bases and J gave up 1 base; unmatched junction bases: 2. Germline-derived CDR1 and CDR2 are SQVTM and ANQGSEA. CDR3 length equals 12 residues. CDR3 residues: CSVGDSNYGYTF. Here the CDR3 DNA reads TGCAGCGTCGGGGACAGTAACTATGGCTACACCTTC.

This sequence joins TRBV5-1 and TRBJ2-2; 8 nucleotides line up with TRBD1. CDR3 length: 15 residues. The germline gives CDR1 SGHRS, CDR2 YFSETQ. V trimming: 2 bases; J trimming: 4 bases; junction bases outside the gene matches: 4. The CDR3 DNA is TGCGCCAGCAGCTTTGCAGGGGGCATCACCGGGGAGCTGTTTTTT. Protein sequence: CASSFAGGITGELFF.

In its sample, this clone was seen once. The CDR3 region is CASRGQARNTGELFF. CDR3 nucleotide sequence: TGTGCCAGCAGGGGACAGGCTCGTAACACCGGGGAGCTGTTTTTT. The rearrangement joins TRBV5-6 to TRBJ2-2, with 8 bases identical to TRBD1. After removal of 5 bases from V and 2 bases from J, the junction contained 5 bases not matched to a gene. The germline V gene encodes CDR1 SGHDT and CDR2 YYEEEE. CDR3 size: 15 residues.

The chain has TRBV4-2 and TRBJ1-1; TRBD1 matches at 8 bases. CDR3 length equals 14 residues. CDR1 LGHNA and CDR2 YNFKEQ come from the germline V gene. V gave up 1 base and J gave up 7 bases; unmatched junction bases: 5. The CDR3 coding sequence is TGTGCCAGCAGCCAAGCAGGACAGGGCGGTGAAGCTTTCTTT. Its protein is CASSQAGQGGEAFF.